This T cell receptor (beta chain) was identified in a study of OX40 agonist ivuxolimab in advanced cancers. In the study overall: Enrollees could have had prior anti-PD-1, anti-PD-L1 or anti-CTLA-4 therapy, which 35% to 40% had received.

Trimming pared 0 bases from V and 1 base from J, leaving 9 bases between. Per the germline V gene, CDR1 is KGHSH and CDR2 is LQKENI. The CDR3 runs 15 residues. The assay was immunoSEQ multiplex PCR, and TCRdb's table has in-frame clones only and misses some. The sample contains 25,000 to 35,000 clones, about 81% of which appear only once. The chain combines TRBV18 with TRBJ1-1; possible D gene TRBD1, 5 bases. The sample in question was CD4+ or CD8+ T cells sorted from blood, obtained in a trial of the OX40 agonist ivuxolimab. This TCR came from an adult with an advanced solid tumor such as melanoma, head and neck, liver or kidney cancer. CDR3 in DNA: TGTGCCAGCTCACCACCTTCAGGGCCGAACACTGAAGCTTTCTTT. Its translation is CASSPPSGPNTEAFF. Drawing the rest from reference TRBV18 and TRBJ1-1, the complete variable domain is NAGVMQNPRHLVRRRGQEARLRCSPMKGHSHVYWYRQLPEEGLKFMVYLQKENIIDESGMPKERFSAEFPKEGPSILRIQQVVRGDSAAYFCASSPPSGPNTEAFFGQGTRLTVV.